Shown below are 28 T cell receptor beta chains from a single sample sequenced in a study of metastatic and nonmetastatic thyroid tumors (TCRdb year 2020). The library was produced with PCR. Sequencing was performed on an Illumina HiSeq 4000. The public sequencing data were trimmed at Q25 with fastp and processed into clonotypes with MiXCR by TCRdb, which kept only in-frame beta chains. Counted in this sample were 13,000 or so clones; over 25% of them appeared once. Of the sample, 9.5% to 15% is held by the ten largest clones. Before undergoing thyroid surgery, none of the patients had been given any kind of treatment. The sequencing input was tumor tissue. These receptors were obtained from a female donor with papillary thyroid cancer or a benign thyroid nodule (not recorded which). Some clones in this sample may be carry-over from other donors' samples.

The chain joins TRBV6-1 to TRBJ1-1; D gene uncertain. The V and J ends lost 7 bases and 2 bases respectively, with 11 bases between them. Germline CDR1 reads MNHNS; CDR2 reads SASEGT. CDR3 size: 13 residues. The CDR3 is CASTRRDNTEAFF. The CDR3 coding sequence is TGTGCCAGCACCCGAAGGGATAACACTGAAGCTTTCTTT.

This clone is medium-sized (0.01 to 0.1%) by share. The chain joins TRBV5-1 to TRBJ1-2; D remains unclear. CDR3 size: 13 residues. The V gene lost 0 bases and the J gene lost 4 bases, with 7 bases spanning the gap. CDR1 SGHRS and CDR2 YFSETQ come from the germline V gene. The CDR3 region is CASSLENSYGYTF. The CDR3 nucleotides are TGCGCCAGCAGCTTGGAGAACTCCTATGGCTACACCTTC. Complete variable domain (other parts from reference TRBV5-1 and TRBJ1-2): KAGVTQTPRYLIKTRGQQVTLSCSPISGHRSVSWYQQTPGQGLQFLFEYFSETQRNKGNFPGRFSGRQFSNSRSEMNVSTLELGDSALYLCASSLENSYGYTFGSGTRLTVV.

This clone was recorded at least ten times. This chain joins TRBV9 and TRBJ1-1, with 7 bases identical to TRBD1. This CDR3 contains 16 residues. Germline CDR1 is SGDLS and CDR2 is YYNGEE. V trimming: 4 bases; J trimming: 1 base; junction bases outside the gene matches: 10. CDR3 coding DNA: TGTGCCAGCAGCCCCCATTCCGGGACAGCGAACACTGAAGCTTTCTTT. Residues: CASSPHSGTANTEAFF.

V is TRBV28 and J is TRBJ1-5; D is ambiguous. The CDR3 sequence is 17 residues long. V was cut by 4 bases and J by 0 bases, with 16 bases left in between. Germline V gene data show CDR1 as MDHEN and CDR2 as SYDVKM. The DNA of the CDR3 is TGTGCCAGCAGTTCGACGGGAATTTTTTATAGCAATCAGCCCCAGCATTTT. It translates to CASSSTGIFYSNQPQHF.

This clone was counted ten times or more. The chain carries TRBV7-3 and TRBJ1-1; unclear D gene. The germline gives CDR1 SGHTA, CDR2 FQGTGA. The CDR3 has 14 residues. The V and J ends lost 5 bases and 3 bases respectively, with 13 bases between them. Written as DNA, the CDR3 is TGTGCCAGCAGCCCATCTAGCGGGCACACTGAAGCTTTCTTT. Translation: CASSPSSGHTEAFF.

Many counts were recorded for this clone. The chain carries TRBV5-5 and TRBJ2-5, with D perhaps TRBD1 (8 bases). Deletions cut 2 bases from V and 4 bases from J, with 15 bases between. The CDR3 length is 15 residues. Germline CDR1 and CDR2: SGHKS and YYEKEE (reference sequence). CDR3 region: CASSFSTGGAETQYF. CDR3 bases: TGTGCCAGCAGCTTTTCAACAGGGGGGGCAGAGACCCAGTACTTC.

This clone is deemed medium-sized (0.01 to 0.1%). This rearrangement joins TRBV30 to TRBJ1-6; D remains unclear. This CDR3 has 14 residues. V was cut by 4 bases and J by 4 bases, with 11 bases left in between. Germline-derived CDR1 and CDR2 are GTSNPN and SVGIG (reference sequence). The CDR3 region is CAWTSSLYNSPLHF. CDR3 sequence (DNA): TGTGCCTGGACCTCATCTTTATATAATTCACCCCTCCACTTT.

This clone was seen ten or more times. The chain has TRBV9 and TRBJ2-5; 9 bases are a match to TRBD2. This CDR3 comprises 16 residues. J gave up 5 bases and V 4 bases, and 12 bases lay outside the gene matches. The germline V gene encodes CDR1 SGDLS and CDR2 YYNGEE. The CDR3 DNA reads as TGTGCCAGCAGCACAACAATAGCGGGAGCTGGGGAGACCCAGTACTTC. Translating gives CASSTTIAGAGETQYF. Using reference TRBV9 and TRBJ2-5 for the parts outside the CDR3, the full variable domain is DSGVTQTPKHLITATGQRVTLRCSPRSGDLSVYWYQQSLDQGLQFLIQYYNGEERAKGNILERFSAQQFPDLHSELNLSSLELGDSALYFCASSTTIAGAGETQYFGPGTRLLVL.

Within the sample, this clone is medium-sized. The V call is TRBV6-2 or TRBV6-3, the J call TRBJ2-7; perhaps TRBD2 as D (5 bases). This CDR3 comprises 13 residues. In germline, CDR1 is MNHEY, CDR2 SVGEGT. The V end lost 6 bases, the J end lost 4 bases, and 13 bases lay between the germline ends. As DNA, the CDR3 is TGTGCCAGCAGCCAGGACTTGTGGTACGAGCAGTACTTC. Protein sequence: CASSQDLWYEQYF.

A few counts support this clone. The chain is built from TRBV19 and TRBJ2-7; tentatively, D is TRBD1 or TRBD2 (5 bases each). Germline lookup yields CDR1 LNHDA and CDR2 SQIVND (reference sequence). The CDR3 extends over 14 amino acids. V was pared by 6 bases and J by 9 bases, with 21 bases between. The CDR3: CASSRDLKMSVQYF. In nucleotides, the CDR3 is TGTGCCAGTAGCAGGGACCTTAAGATGTCTGTGCAGTACTTC.

The rearrangement links TRBV19 to TRBJ2-1; 13 bases agree with TRBD2. This CDR3 contains 17 residues. The junction had 10 bases not matched to a gene; V was cut back by 4 bases and J by 7 bases. Per the germline V gene, CDR1 is LNHDA and CDR2 is SQIVND (reference sequence). CDR3: CASSKRDRTSGSNEQFF. CDR3 DNA: TGTGCCAGTAGTAAGAGAGATAGGACTAGCGGGAGTAATGAGCAGTTCTTC.

The genes are TRBV4-1 and TRBJ2-2, with 7 bases identical to TRBD2. The CDR3 extends over 17 amino acids. Germline loops: CDR1 MGHRA, CDR2 YSYEKL. V was clipped by 0 bases and J by 10 bases; unmatched bases: 14. CDR3 region: CASSQELVGGPRVELFF. CDR3 sequence (DNA): TGCGCCAGCAGCCAAGAATTAGTGGGAGGGCCGCGGGTGGAGCTGTTTTTT.

This rearrangement joins TRBV18 to TRBJ1-1; D gene unclear. Trimming took off 1 base at V and 7 bases at J, with 7 bases between the two ends. Germline V gene data show CDR1 as KGHSH and CDR2 as LQKENI. CDR3 length: 12 amino acids. CDR3 coding DNA: TGTGCCAGCTCACCACAGGCCGTTGAAGCTTTCTTT. As protein: CASSPQAVEAFF.

This clone occurred many times. The genes are TRBV10-3 and TRBJ1-6, with D uncertain. CDR1 ENHRY and CDR2 SYGVKD come from the germline V gene. Trimming removed 0 bases at V and 6 bases at J, with 3 bases between. This CDR3 spans 13 amino acids. CDR3 in DNA: TGTGCCATCAGTGAGTCGTTTAATTCACCCCTCCACTTT. This sequence encodes CAISESFNSPLHF.

The table lists this clone with a few counts. The J gene is TRBJ1-2, the V gene TRBV6-1; D gene ambiguous. CDR3 length: 11 amino acids. Germline V gene sequence: CDR1 MNHNS, CDR2 SASEGT. V gave up 6 bases and J gave up 8 bases, with 10 bases separating them. CDR3 amino acids: CASRKSAGYTF. CDR3 DNA: TGTGCCAGCAGGAAGTCGGCAGGCTACACCTTC.

In this sample, this clone turned up many times. The CDR3 reads CASSFRSGSSSWDEQFF. The CDR3 region has the DNA TGTGCCAGCAGCTTCCGCTCCGGGTCCAGCTCGTGGGATGAGCAGTTCTTC. The chain employs TRBV9 and TRBJ2-1; D is unclear. Trimming took off 4 bases at V and 8 bases at J, with 25 bases between the two ends. CDR1 SGDLS and CDR2 YYNGEE come from the germline V gene. This CDR3 region has 17 residues.

Worth noting for this clone: Its ends do not fully match the called genes, so a read error is possible. J is TRBJ2-7 and V is TRBV11-1; D is unclear. Germline CDR1 is SGHAT and CDR2 is FQDESV (reference sequence). This CDR3 region has 16 residues. The CDR3 loop reads CTSILAEFTTHYEQYF. The CDR3 DNA sequence: TGTACCAGCATCTTAGCCGAGTTTACTACCCACTACGAGCAGTACTTC.

This clone appeared many times. V and J are TRBV19 and TRBJ2-5, with 8 bases fitting TRBD1. Germline loops: CDR1 LNHDA, CDR2 SQIVND (reference sequence). The J segment lost 4 bases and the V segment lost 5 bases, leaving 15 bases of the junction unmatched. This CDR3 has 17 residues. The CDR3: CASSSLTGAMGGETQYF. CDR3 bases: TGTGCCAGTAGTTCCCTGACAGGGGCTATGGGAGGAGAGACCCAGTACTTC.

This clone was counted at least ten times. V and J are TRBV9 and TRBJ1-6, with D perhaps matching TRBD1 (6 bases). The V end lost 3 bases, the J end lost 7 bases, and 11 bases lay between the germline ends. The CDR3 extends over 14 amino acids. Germline lookup yields CDR1 SGDLS and CDR2 YYNGEE. The CDR3, as DNA: TGTGCCAGCAGCGCAACCCAGGGGAATTCACCCCTCCACTTT. It translates to CASSATQGNSPLHF. Full variable domain (outside the CDR3, taken from reference TRBV9 and TRBJ1-6): DSGVTQTPKHLITATGQRVTLRCSPRSGDLSVYWYQQSLDQGLQFLIQYYNGEERAKGNILERFSAQQFPDLHSELNLSSLELGDSALYFCASSATQGNSPLHFGNGTRLTVT.

This clone showed up many times. The chain couples TRBV5-5 to TRBJ2-2, with TRBD1 matching over 8 bases. The CDR3 runs to 14 residues. Germline CDR1 is SGHKS and CDR2 is YYEKEE (reference sequence). V was pared by 4 bases and J by 4 bases, with 3 bases of the junction left unmatched. CDR3 DNA sequence: TGTGCCAGCAGCACAGGGGGGAGCACCGGGGAGCTGTTTTTT. Encoded protein: CASSTGGSTGELFF.

This clone occurred many times. The V and J genes are TRBV20-1 and TRBJ2-1; 7 nucleotides align to TRBD1. CDR1 is DFQATT, CDR2 SNEGSKA, per germline (reference sequence). J lost 2 bases, V lost 6 bases, and 7 bases had no gene match. The CDR3 sequence is 14 residues long. As DNA, the CDR3 is TGCAGTGCAATTGACAGGGTCCCCTACAATGAGCAGTTCTTC. Its translation: CSAIDRVPYNEQFF.

This clone was detected many times. Other DNA sequences from this sample encode an identical CDR3 as well. The chain employs TRBV7-9 and TRBJ1-1; tentative D call: TRBD1 (5 bases). CDR1 and CDR2 from the germline V gene are SEHNR and FQNEAQ (reference sequence). The V end lost 5 bases, the J end lost 5 bases, and 18 bases lay between the germline ends. The CDR3 extends over 15 amino acids. CDR3: CASSPRGGGETEAFF. Written as DNA, the CDR3 is TGTGCCAGCAGCCCAAGGGGTGGGGGTGAGACTGAAGCTTTCTTT.

This clone is medium-sized within its sample. V and J are TRBV4-1 and TRBJ2-7; 7 bases align to TRBD1. The CDR3 extends over 14 amino acids. The germline CDR1 and CDR2 sequences are MGHRA and YSYEKL. V shed 4 bases, J shed 6 bases, and the junction held 9 bases outside the gene matches. The CDR3 reads CASSPNRGRGEQYF. For the CDR3, the DNA is TGCGCCAGCAGCCCAAACAGGGGAAGGGGCGAGCAGTACTTC.

By share, this clone ranks as medium-sized. The chain carries TRBV7-8 and TRBJ2-7; D is possibly TRBD2 (5 bases). Germline V gene lookup returns CDR1 SGHVS and CDR2 FQNEAQ. The CDR3 spans 16 residues. V gave up 3 bases and J gave up 3 bases, with 18 bases separating them. CDR3 residues: CASSFLSLAANYEQYF. CDR3 bases: TGTGCCAGCAGCTTCCTGAGTCTAGCAGCGAACTACGAGCAGTACTTC.

This chain connects TRBV20-1 to TRBJ1-1; D might be TRBD1 (6 bases). The CDR3 consists of 14 residues. V dropped 5 bases and J dropped 0 bases, with 13 bases sitting between them. Per germline, CDR1 DFQATT and CDR2 SNEGSKA (reference sequence). CDR3 in amino acids: CSAPRGGLNTEAFF. CDR3 coding DNA: TGCAGTGCTCCGAGGGGGGGCTTGAACACTGAAGCTTTCTTT.

The genes are TRBV11-2 and TRBJ2-2, with D unresolved. With 11 bases removed from V and 0 bases from J, the gap between germline ends came to 22 bases. CDR1 and CDR2 from the germline V gene are SGHAT and FQNNGV. The CDR3 is made up of 17 amino acids. In DNA form, the CDR3 reads TGTGCCCTCAGCTTACGGCGGTGGGGTACGAACACCGGGGAGCTGTTTTTT. This translates into CALSLRRWGTNTGELFF.

The sample holds a few counts of this clone. V gene TRBV2 combines with J gene TRBJ1-4, with unresolved D. The ends were cut back, 6 bases at V and 3 bases at J, with 11 bases in the middle. The germline CDR1 and CDR2 sequences are SNHLY and FYNNEI. CDR3 length: 14 amino acids. CDR3 amino acids: CASSSGWANEKLFF. The CDR3, as DNA: TGTGCCAGCAGCTCGGGGTGGGCTAATGAAAAACTGTTTTTT. The full variable domain, rest sourced from reference TRBV2 and TRBJ1-4, is EPEVTQTPSHQVTQMGQEVILRCVPISNHLYFYWYRQILGQKVEFLVSFYNNEISEKSEIFDDQFSVERPDGSNFTLKIRSTKLEDSAMYFCASSSGWANEKLFFGSGTQLSVL.

J is TRBJ1-6 and V is TRBV5-1; tentative D call: TRBD1 (5 bases). This CDR3 has 14 amino acids. Deletions cut 6 bases from V and 10 bases from J, with 17 bases between. Germline assignment: CDR1 SGHRS and CDR2 YFSETQ. The DNA of the CDR3 is TGCGCCAGCATCCCGGAGCAGGGAAGGTCACCCCTCCACTTT. As protein: CASIPEQGRSPLHF.